The rows below give T cell receptor beta chains drawn from one sample of a study of blood T cell repertoires in COVID-19. Produced via immunoSEQ multiplex PCR; TCRdb's table is partial and in-frame only. The table records about 370,000 clones, more than 80% of them present only once. Sequenced sample: peripheral blood. The receptor set was obtained from a woman in her twenties or thirties with COVID-19, enrolled during active disease. The CDR3 runs from the conserved cysteine through the conserved F or W. A D gene is named only where the DNA matches it firmly. Size values are once, few and many counts, or a class for expanded clones, and some rows have none.

d_call j_call v_call clone_size cdr3_aa cdr3_nt
TRBD1 TRBJ2-7 TRBV3-1/TRBV3-2 - CASSQEVGDRLREQYF TGTGCCAGCAGCCAAGAAGTGGGGGACAGGCTTCGCGAGCAGTACTTC
TRBD1 TRBJ1-3 TRBV7-6 - CASSRGQAISGNTIYF TGTGCCAGCAGCCGCGGACAGGCCATCTCTGGAAACACCATATATTTT
TRBD1 TRBJ2-7 TRBV5-3 - CARSPSETGGKEAYEQYF TGTGCCAGAAGCCCCTCAGAGACAGGGGGCAAGGAAGCCTACGAGCAGTACTTC
TRBD2 TRBJ2-1 TRBV9 - CASSPSSGSLPPPFF TGTGCCAGCAGCCCCTCTAGCGGGAGTCTTCCACCGCCGTTCTTC
- TRBJ2-1 TRBV24-1 - CATSVPGRDFDEQFF TGTGCCACCAGTGTTCCAGGACGGGATTTCGATGAGCAGTTCTTC
TRBD1 TRBJ2-3 TRBV7-2 - CASSTRQGADTQYF TGTGCCAGCAGCACGAGACAGGGTGCAGATACGCAGTATTTT
TRBD2 TRBJ2-3 TRBV9 - CASSVAGRGGTDTQYF TGTGCCAGCAGCGTAGCTGGGCGGGGGGGCACAGATACGCAGTATTTT
TRBD2 TRBJ2-5 TRBV3-1/TRBV3-2 - CASSPGAGRETQYF TGTGCCAGCAGCCCAGGAGCGGGAAGGGAGACCCAGTACTTC
TRBD2 TRBJ2-1 TRBV2 - CASSEVGGFAEQFF TGTGCCAGCAGTGAAGTCGGGGGGTTCGCTGAGCAGTTCTTC
- TRBJ2-6 TRBV6-5 - CASRPSSGANVLTF TGTGCCAGCAGACCCAGCTCTGGGGCCAACGTCCTGACTTTC
- TRBJ2-7 TRBV19 - CASSMSGGGGSYEQYF TGTGCCAGTAGTATGTCAGGGGGTGGAGGGTCCTACGAGCAGTACTTC
TRBD1 TRBJ2-1 TRBV19 few CASSNDHRGEQFF TGTGCCAGTAGTAACGATCACAGGGGTGAGCAGTTCTTC
- TRBJ1-2 TRBV25-1 few CASTAGYGNYGYTF TGTGCCAGCACGGCGGGATATGGGAACTATGGCTACACCTTC
TRBD1 TRBJ1-2 TRBV19 once CANTGGEPGQGYGYTF TGTGCCAATACGGGAGGGGAACCGGGACAGGGCTATGGCTACACCTTC
- TRBJ2-2 TRBV19 - CATLRGAATGELFF TGTGCCACCCTACGGGGGGCCGCTACCGGGGAGCTGTTTTTT
TRBD1 TRBJ1-2 TRBV19 - CASSIGMDGTVQVGYTF TGTGCCAGTAGTATAGGGATGGATGGGACAGTTCAAGTTGGCTACACCTTC
TRBD1 TRBJ2-2 TRBV3-1/TRBV3-2 - CASSHPTGGRNTGELFF TGTGCCAGCAGCCATCCCACAGGGGGCCGGAACACCGGGGAGCTGTTTTTT
- TRBJ1-1 TRBV11-3 - CASSLGPGGDTEAFF TGTGCCAGCAGCTTAGGACCGGGAGGGGACACTGAAGCTTTCTTT
TRBD1 TRBJ2-5 TRBV4-2 - CASSQGQYQETQYF TGTGCCAGCAGCCAGGGACAGTACCAAGAGACCCAGTACTTC
- TRBJ2-6 TRBV19 - CASRSFSGANVLTF TGTGCCAGTCGGAGTTTCTCTGGGGCCAACGTCCTGACTTTC
- TRBJ1-3 TRBV28 - CASSLGGGGRSGNTIYF TGTGCCAGCAGTTTGGGTGGGGGGGGGCGCAGCGGAAACACCATATATTTT
TRBD1 TRBJ1-1 TRBV7-9 - CASSPLLGQMNTEAFF TGTGCCAGCAGTCCCCTATTGGGACAGATGAACACTGAAGCTTTCTTT
- TRBJ1-1 TRBV24-1 - CATSVTGRTEAFF TGTGCCACCAGTGTCACAGGGAGAACTGAAGCTTTCTTT
TRBD2 TRBJ2-1 TRBV10-3 once CAISESGLAGVPSSYNEQFF TGTGCCATCAGTGAGTCCGGACTAGCGGGAGTGCCTAGCTCCTACAATGAGCAGTTCTTC
- TRBJ2-1 TRBV7-2 - CASGLGGGVYNEQFF TGTGCCAGCGGCTTGGGGGGGGGCGTCTACAATGAGCAGTTCTTC
- TRBJ1-3 TRBV6-2/TRBV6-3 once CASSHTGGGNTIYF TGTGCCAGCAGCCATACAGGTGGAGGAAACACCATATATTTT
- TRBJ1-1 TRBV29-1 few CSVTQGESTEAFF TGCAGCGTGACCCAGGGTGAAAGCACTGAAGCTTTCTTT
- TRBJ1-5 TRBV9 - CASSQGSDQPQHF TGTGCCAGCAGCCAGGGGTCAGATCAGCCCCAGCATTTT
TRBD1 TRBJ1-1 TRBV19 - CASSPTGGRDTEAFF TGTGCCAGTAGTCCTACAGGGGGCAGGGACACTGAAGCTTTCTTT